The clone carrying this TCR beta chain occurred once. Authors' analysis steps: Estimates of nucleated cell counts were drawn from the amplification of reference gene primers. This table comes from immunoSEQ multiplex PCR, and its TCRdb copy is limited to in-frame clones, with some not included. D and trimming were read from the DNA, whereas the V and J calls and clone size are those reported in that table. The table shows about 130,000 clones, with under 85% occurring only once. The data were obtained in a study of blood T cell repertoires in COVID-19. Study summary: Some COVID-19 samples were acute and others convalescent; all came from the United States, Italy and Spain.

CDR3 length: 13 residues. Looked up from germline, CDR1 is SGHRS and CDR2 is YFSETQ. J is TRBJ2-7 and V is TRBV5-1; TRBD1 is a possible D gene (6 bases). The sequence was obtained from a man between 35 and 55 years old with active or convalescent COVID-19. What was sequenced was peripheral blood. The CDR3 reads CATNRDNTGEQYF. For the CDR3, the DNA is TGCGCGACAAACCGGGACAACACCGGCGAGCAGTACTTC.